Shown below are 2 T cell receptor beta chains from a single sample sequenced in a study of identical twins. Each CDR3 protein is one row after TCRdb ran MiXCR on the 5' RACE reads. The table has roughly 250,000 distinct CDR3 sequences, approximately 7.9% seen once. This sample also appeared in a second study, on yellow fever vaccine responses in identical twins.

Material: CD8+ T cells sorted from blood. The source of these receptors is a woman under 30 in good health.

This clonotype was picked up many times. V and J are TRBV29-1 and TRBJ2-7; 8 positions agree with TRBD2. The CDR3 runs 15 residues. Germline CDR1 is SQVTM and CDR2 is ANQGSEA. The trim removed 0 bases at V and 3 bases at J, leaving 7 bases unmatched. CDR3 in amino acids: CSVEDQVAGSYEQYF. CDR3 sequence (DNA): TGCAGCGTTGAAGATCAGGTAGCGGGAAGCTACGAGCAGTACTTC.

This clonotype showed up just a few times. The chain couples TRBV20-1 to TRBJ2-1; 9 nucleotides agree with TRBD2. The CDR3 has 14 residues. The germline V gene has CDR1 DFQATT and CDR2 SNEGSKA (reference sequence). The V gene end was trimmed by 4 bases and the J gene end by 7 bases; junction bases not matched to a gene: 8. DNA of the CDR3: TGCAGTGCTAAAGGGGTAGCGGGAGTGAATGAGCAGTTCTTC. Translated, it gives CSAKGVAGVNEQFF.